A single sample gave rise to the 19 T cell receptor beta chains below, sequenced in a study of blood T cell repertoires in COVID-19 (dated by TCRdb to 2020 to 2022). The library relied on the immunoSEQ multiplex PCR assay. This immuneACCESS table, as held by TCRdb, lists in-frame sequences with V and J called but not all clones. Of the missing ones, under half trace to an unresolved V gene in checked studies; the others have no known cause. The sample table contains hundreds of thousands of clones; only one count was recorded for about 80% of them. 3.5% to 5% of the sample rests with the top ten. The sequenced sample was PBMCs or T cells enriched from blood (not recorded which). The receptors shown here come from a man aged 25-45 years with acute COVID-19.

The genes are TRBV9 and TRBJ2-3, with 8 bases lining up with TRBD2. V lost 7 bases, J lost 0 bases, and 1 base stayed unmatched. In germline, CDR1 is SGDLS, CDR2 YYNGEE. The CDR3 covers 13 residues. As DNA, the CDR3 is TGTGCCAGCCAGCGGGAGAGCACAGATACGCAGTATTTT. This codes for CASQRESTDTQYF.

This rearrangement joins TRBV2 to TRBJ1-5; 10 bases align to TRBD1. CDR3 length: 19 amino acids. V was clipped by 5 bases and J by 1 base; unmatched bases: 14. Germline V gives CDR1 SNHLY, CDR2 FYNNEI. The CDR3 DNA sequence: TGTGCCAGCAGTCAGCGAACCGGGACAGGGGCAGGGAGCAATCAGCCCCAGCATTTT. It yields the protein CASSQRTGTGAGSNQPQHF.

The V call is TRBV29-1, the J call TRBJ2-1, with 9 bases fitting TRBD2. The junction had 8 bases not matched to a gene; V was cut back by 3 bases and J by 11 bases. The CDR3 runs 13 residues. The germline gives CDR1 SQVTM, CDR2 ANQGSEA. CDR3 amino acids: CSVEVRTSEKQFF. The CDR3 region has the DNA TGCAGCGTTGAGGTTAGGACTAGCGAAAAGCAGTTCTTC.

The CDR3 nucleotides are TGCGCCAGCAGCCAAATGGGCGCAGACCCCACAGATACGCAGTATTTT. It codes for CASSQMGADPTDTQYF. The gene calls are TRBV4-1 and TRBJ2-3; no firm D call. Germline V gene lookup returns CDR1 MGHRA and CDR2 YSYEKL. There are 16 residues in the CDR3. Between the trimmed V and J ends, which lost 2 bases and 2 bases, there was a span of 14 bases.

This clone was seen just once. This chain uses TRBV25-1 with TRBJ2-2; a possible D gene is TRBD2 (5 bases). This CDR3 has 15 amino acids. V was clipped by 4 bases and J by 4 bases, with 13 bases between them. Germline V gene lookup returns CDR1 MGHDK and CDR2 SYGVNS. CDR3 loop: CASSAPSFGTGELFF. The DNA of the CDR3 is TGTGCCAGCAGTGCCCCTAGCTTCGGCACCGGGGAGCTGTTTTTT.

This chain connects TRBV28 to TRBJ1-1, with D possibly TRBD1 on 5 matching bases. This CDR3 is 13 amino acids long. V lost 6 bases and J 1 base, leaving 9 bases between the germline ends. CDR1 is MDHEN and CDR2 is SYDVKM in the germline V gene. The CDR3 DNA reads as TGTGCCAGCAGCGATGACAGGAACACTGAAGCTTTCTTT. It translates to CASSDDRNTEAFF.

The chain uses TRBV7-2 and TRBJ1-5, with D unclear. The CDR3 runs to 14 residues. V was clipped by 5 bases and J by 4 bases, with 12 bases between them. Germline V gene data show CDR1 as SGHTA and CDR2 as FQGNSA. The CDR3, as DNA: TGTGCCAGCAGCAAAAACAGAATTAATCAGCCCCAGCATTTT. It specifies CASSKNRINQPQHF. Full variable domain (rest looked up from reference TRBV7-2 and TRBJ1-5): GAGVSQSPSNKVTEKGKDVELRCDPISGHTALYWYRQSLGQGLEFLIYFQGNSAPDKSGLPSDRFSAERTGGSVSTLTIQRTQQEDSAVYLCASSKNRINQPQHFGDGTRLSIL.

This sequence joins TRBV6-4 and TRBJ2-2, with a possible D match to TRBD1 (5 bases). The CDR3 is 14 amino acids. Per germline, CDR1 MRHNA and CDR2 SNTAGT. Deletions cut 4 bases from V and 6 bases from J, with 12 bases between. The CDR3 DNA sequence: TGTGCCAGCAGTGTGGAATTCAGGGCCGGGGAGCTGTTTTTT. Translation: CASSVEFRAGELFF.

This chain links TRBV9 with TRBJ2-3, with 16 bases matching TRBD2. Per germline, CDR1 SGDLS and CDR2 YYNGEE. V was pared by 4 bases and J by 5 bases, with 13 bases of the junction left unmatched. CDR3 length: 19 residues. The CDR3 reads CASSPTSLGLAGGGDTQYF. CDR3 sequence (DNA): TGTGCCAGCAGCCCCACCAGTCTGGGACTAGCGGGAGGGGGAGATACGCAGTATTTT.

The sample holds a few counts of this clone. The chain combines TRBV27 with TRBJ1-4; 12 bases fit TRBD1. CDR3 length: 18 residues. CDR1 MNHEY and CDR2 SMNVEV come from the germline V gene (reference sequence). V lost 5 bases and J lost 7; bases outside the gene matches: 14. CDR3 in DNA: TGTGCCAGCAGTGCCCGACTCGGGACAGGGGGCCGGGGTGAAAAACTGTTTTTT. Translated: CASSARLGTGGRGEKLFF.

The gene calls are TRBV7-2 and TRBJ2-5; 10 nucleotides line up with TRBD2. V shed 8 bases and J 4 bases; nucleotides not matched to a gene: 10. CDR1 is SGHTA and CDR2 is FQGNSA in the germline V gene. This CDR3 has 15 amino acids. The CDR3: CASRTLAGEAETQYF. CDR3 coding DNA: TGTGCCAGCCGAACCCTAGCGGGAGAAGCAGAGACCCAGTACTTC.

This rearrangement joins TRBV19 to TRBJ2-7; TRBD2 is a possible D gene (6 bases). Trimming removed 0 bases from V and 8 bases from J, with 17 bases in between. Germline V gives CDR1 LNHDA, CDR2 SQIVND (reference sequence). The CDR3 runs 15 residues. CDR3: CASSIDGGAATKQYV. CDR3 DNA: TGTGCCAGTAGTATAGATGGAGGGGCGGCTACGAAGCAGTACGTC.

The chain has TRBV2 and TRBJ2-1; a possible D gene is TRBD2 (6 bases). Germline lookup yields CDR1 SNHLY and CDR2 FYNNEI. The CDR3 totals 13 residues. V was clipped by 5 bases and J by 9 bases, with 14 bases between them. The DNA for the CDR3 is TGTGCCAGCAGTCGAAGCATGGGGGGTGAGCAGTTCTTC. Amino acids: CASSRSMGGEQFF. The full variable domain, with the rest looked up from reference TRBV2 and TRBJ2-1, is EPEVTQTPSHQVTQMGQEVILRCVPISNHLYFYWYRQILGQKVEFLVSFYNNEISEKSEIFDDQFSVERPDGSNFTLKIRSTKLEDSAMYFCASSRSMGGEQFFGPGTRLTVL.

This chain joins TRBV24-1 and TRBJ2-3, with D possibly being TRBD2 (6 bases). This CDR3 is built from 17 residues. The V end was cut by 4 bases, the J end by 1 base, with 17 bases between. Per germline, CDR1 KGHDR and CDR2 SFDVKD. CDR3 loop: CATSDPSTGGGTDTQYF. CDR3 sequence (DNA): TGTGCCACCAGTGACCCAAGCACAGGCGGGGGCACAGATACGCAGTATTTT.

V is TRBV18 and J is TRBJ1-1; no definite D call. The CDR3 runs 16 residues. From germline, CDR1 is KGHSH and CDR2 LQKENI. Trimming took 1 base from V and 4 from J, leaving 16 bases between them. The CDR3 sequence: CASSPQTAPPGTEAFF. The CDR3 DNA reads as TGTGCCAGCTCACCACAAACCGCTCCCCCGGGCACTGAAGCTTTCTTT.

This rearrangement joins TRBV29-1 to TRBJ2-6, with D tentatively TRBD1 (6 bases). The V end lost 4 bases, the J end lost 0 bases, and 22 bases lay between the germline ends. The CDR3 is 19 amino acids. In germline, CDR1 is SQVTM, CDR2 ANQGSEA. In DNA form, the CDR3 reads TGCAGCGTTGTCGTACCCGGACAGAGCTTCCTCTCTGGGGCCAACGTCCTGACTTTC. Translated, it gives CSVVVPGQSFLSGANVLTF.

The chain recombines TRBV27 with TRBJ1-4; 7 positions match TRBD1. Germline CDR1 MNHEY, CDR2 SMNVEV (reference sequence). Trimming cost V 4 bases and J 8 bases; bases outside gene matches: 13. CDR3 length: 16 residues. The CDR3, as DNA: TGTGCCAGCAGTTCCGATCTTGGGACAGTGGGAGAAAAACTGTTTTTT. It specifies CASSSDLGTVGEKLFF.

Here the CDR3 reads CASSPQGGQETQYF. As DNA, the CDR3 is TGTGCCAGCAGTCCGCAGGGGGGACAAGAGACCCAGTACTTC. V and J are TRBV6-5 and TRBJ2-5; tentative D call: TRBD1 (7 bases). V lost 5 bases and J lost 2, with 12 bases in between. Per the germline V gene, CDR1 is MNHEY and CDR2 is SVGAGI. The CDR3 covers 14 residues.

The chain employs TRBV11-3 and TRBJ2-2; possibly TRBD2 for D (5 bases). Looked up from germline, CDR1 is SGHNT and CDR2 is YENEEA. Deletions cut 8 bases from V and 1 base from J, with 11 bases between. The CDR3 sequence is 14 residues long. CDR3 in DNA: TGTGCCAGCTCCCCTGGAGGGAACACCGGGGAGCTGTTTTTT. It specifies CASSPGGNTGELFF.